The clone carrying this TCR beta chain came up a few times. Its antigen is not identified. This CDR3 has 15 amino acids. Trimming removed 2 bases from V and 9 bases from J, with 16 bases in between. Germline V lookup: CDR1 LGHNA, CDR2 YNFKEQ. The data are from a study of T cell responses to AZD1222 COVID-19 vaccine. Clones were sequenced by immunoSEQ multiplex PCR, and TCRdb holds only the in-frame ones, with some missing. The sample carries roughly 150,000 clones, 90% recorded once. Pooled in the analysis were second doses at about 4 or about 12 weeks. Study conclusions and caveats: In all cases, repertoires were sampled only after the peak T cell response. Within unmutated variant regions lay the reported targets of nearly half of spike-specific TCRs. A mostly white British donor set with more females was recruited, and clonal diversity was possibly underestimated.

The sequenced sample was peripheral blood, obtained 28 days after the second AZD1222 dose. The source is an adult who received the AZD1222 COVID-19 vaccine. The rearrangement uses TRBV4-2 and TRBJ1-4; D possibly corresponds to TRBD1 (5 bases). As DNA, the CDR3 is TGTGCCAGCAGCCAAATAGACAGCTTCGCTCAAAAACTGTTTTTT. The encoded protein is CASSQIDSFAQKLFF.